The next 2 T cell receptor beta chains were all read from a single sample in a study of blood T cell repertoires in COVID-19. Clones were read by immunoSEQ multiplex PCR, and TCRdb kept only the in-frame ones, dropping some. The sample has almost 95,000 clones; 70% to 85% are singletons. Source material: peripheral blood. These receptors originate from a woman aged 55-69 years in a cohort sampled during active or convalescent COVID-19.

The V and J genes are TRBV7-3 and TRBJ2-5; perhaps TRBD1 as D (5 bases). CDR1 SGHTA and CDR2 FQGTGA come from the germline V gene. The CDR3 length is 13 residues. V was clipped by 4 bases and J by 5 bases, with 11 bases between them. CDR3 nucleotide sequence: TGTGCCAGCAGCTCCCAGGGAAGTGAGACCCAGTACTTC. It specifies CASSSQGSETQYF.

This clone was recorded only once. The chain is built from TRBV3-1 (or the pseudogene TRBV3-2) and TRBJ1-2, with 10 bases matching TRBD1. The V segment lost 3 bases and the J segment 4 bases; nucleotides outside the gene matches: 8. CDR3 length: 16 amino acids. Germline assignment: CDR1 LGHDT and CDR2 YNNKEL (reference sequence). CDR3 amino acids: CASSHNDRGLTYGYTF. The CDR3 DNA reads as TGTGCCAGCAGCCATAACGACAGGGGGCTGACCTATGGCTACACCTTC.